Shown below are 7 T cell receptor beta chains from a single sample sequenced in a study of naive and memory T cell subsets. Findings and caveats of the study: Especially in CD8 cells, naive repertoires contained a few larger clonotypes, possibly CD45RA-re-expressing memory cells.

Two oligonucleotides, mixed equimolar, formed the beta constant-region primer covering TRBC1 and TRBC2. The ligated cDNA underwent four PCR rounds using SP2 and nested alpha and beta constant-region primers. TCRdb re-derived calls from the UMI-ligation and nested PCR reads in MiXCR, one entry per CDR3 protein. This table has 98,000 or so distinct CDR3 sequences, around 10% appearing once. Antigens of these TCRs are unknown. Sequenced: naive CD4+ T cells from blood. The source of these receptors is a human donor in good health.

This clonotype was counted only a few times. V and J are TRBV29-1 and TRBJ1-2; D is uncertain. This CDR3 spans 12 amino acids. With 6 bases removed from V and 6 bases from J, the gap between germline ends came to 14 bases. The germline CDR1 and CDR2 sequences are SQVTM and ANQGSEA. CDR3 region: CSVSRSLDGYTF. The CDR3 nucleotides read TGCAGCGTCTCCAGGAGTTTAGATGGCTACACCTTC. Drawing the rest from reference TRBV29-1 and TRBJ1-2, the complete variable domain is SAVISQKPSRDICQRGTSLTIQCQVDSQVTMMFWYRQQPGQSLTLIATANQGSEATYESGFVIDKFPISRPNLTFSTLTVSNMSPEDSSIYLCSVSRSLDGYTFGSGTRLTVV.

The rearrangement joins TRBV27 to TRBJ2-6; 7 bases are shared with TRBD2. CDR1 and CDR2 (germline): MNHEY, SMNVEV (reference sequence). The CDR3 runs 16 residues. V shed 0 bases and J 9 bases; nucleotides not matched to a gene: 8. Here the CDR3 reads CASSLSSGGGFNVLTF. In DNA form, the CDR3 reads TGTGCCAGCAGTTTATCTTCTGGGGGAGGGTTCAACGTCCTGACTTTC.

Ten or more counts support this clonotype. This rearrangement joins TRBV6-2 or TRBV6-3 to TRBJ2-3; unclear D gene. Germline V lookup: CDR1 MNHEY, CDR2 SVGEGT. V dropped 0 bases and J dropped 7 bases, with 11 bases sitting between them. The CDR3 has 14 residues. As DNA, the CDR3 is TGTGCCAGCAGTTACTCGACGGGTTCGAATACGCAGTATTTT. Translating gives CASSYSTGSNTQYF.

The V gene is TRBV20-1, the J gene TRBJ2-1, with 7 positions matching TRBD2. CDR1 DFQATT and CDR2 SNEGSKA come from the germline V gene (reference sequence). CDR3 length: 14 residues. With 5 bases clipped from V and 8 bases from J, the junction kept 12 bases outside the gene matches. CDR3 region: CSAPEWEGLHEQFF. The CDR3 coding sequence is TGCAGTGCTCCCGAGTGGGAGGGATTGCATGAGCAGTTCTTC.

Many counts were recorded for this clonotype. The gene calls are TRBV20-1 and TRBJ1-1; D ambiguous. Germline V lookup: CDR1 DFQATT, CDR2 SNEGSKA (reference sequence). The CDR3 has 14 residues. Trimming shortened V by 3 bases and J by 2 bases, and 13 bases separated the two germline ends. The CDR3 nucleotides read TGCAGTGCTAGGAAGGTAACCACTAACACTGAAGCTTTCTTT. Translated, it gives CSARKVTTNTEAFF.

Ten or more counts support this clonotype. The chain links TRBV7-2 to TRBJ2-7; D is perhaps TRBD1 or TRBD2 (6 bases each). Trimming took off 5 bases at V and 7 bases at J, with 18 bases between the two ends. Germline assignment: CDR1 SGHTA and CDR2 FQGNSA. The CDR3 is 14 amino acids. Written as DNA, the CDR3 is TGTGCCAGCAGCCCCAGGGGAGGACTTTATGAGCAGTACTTC. This gives the protein CASSPRGGLYEQYF.

This clonotype appeared a few times. The V gene is TRBV14, the J gene TRBJ2-4, with D perhaps matching TRBD2 (5 bases). The CDR3 extends over 14 amino acids. Per the germline V gene, CDR1 is SGHDN and CDR2 is FVKESK. Trimming stripped 1 base from V and 7 bases from J, with 11 bases between. In DNA, the CDR3 is TGTGCCAGCAGCCAAGGAGGGATGGGGAACATTCAGTACTTC. Translated, it gives CASSQGGMGNIQYF.